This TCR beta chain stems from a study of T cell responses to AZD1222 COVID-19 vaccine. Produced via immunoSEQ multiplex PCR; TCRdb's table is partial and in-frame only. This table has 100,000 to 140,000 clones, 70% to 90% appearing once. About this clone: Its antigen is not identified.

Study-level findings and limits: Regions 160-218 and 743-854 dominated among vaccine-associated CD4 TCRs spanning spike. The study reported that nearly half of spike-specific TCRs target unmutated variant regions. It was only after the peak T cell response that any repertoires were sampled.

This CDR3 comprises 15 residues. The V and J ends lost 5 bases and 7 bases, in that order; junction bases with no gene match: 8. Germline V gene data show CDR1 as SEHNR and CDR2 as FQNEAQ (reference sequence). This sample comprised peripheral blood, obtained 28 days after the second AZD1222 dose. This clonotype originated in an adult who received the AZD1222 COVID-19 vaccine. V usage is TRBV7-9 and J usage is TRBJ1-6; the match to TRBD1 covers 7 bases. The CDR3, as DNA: TGTGCCAGCAGCCCAAGACAGGGTTCGAATTCACCCCTCCACTTT. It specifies CASSPRQGSNSPLHF.